This TCR beta chain was retrieved from a study of CD8+ T cells in alopecia areata. The overall study: Tofacitinib was taken orally by treated patients, and the dose was 5 to 10 mg twice daily.

RNA was isolated and reverse transcribed to cDNA, the sequencing template. The protocol was immunoSEQ multiplex PCR, while the TCRdb copy is restricted to in-frame clones and leaves out a portion. This sample has some 180,000 clones, with less than 70% found just once. The treatment is: oral pan-JAK inhibitor, 5-10 mg twice daily. Lesional scalp punch biopsies and peripheral blood came from alopecia areata patients. J was trimmed by 0 bases and V by 5 bases; bases with no gene match: 13. Germline values: CDR1 SGHVS, CDR2 FQNEAQ. The CDR3 totals 20 residues. The rearrangement joins TRBV7-8 to TRBJ2-2; 12 nucleotides match TRBD2. The source is a human donor with alopecia areata. Sequencing was performed on CD8+ T cells sorted from blood, taken at week 24, from a patient treated with tofacitinib. In DNA form, the CDR3 reads TGTGCCAGCAGCAACCGACTAGCGGGGGCCGACCTCGCGAACACCGGGGAGCTGTTTTTT. It codes for CASSNRLAGADLANTGELFF.